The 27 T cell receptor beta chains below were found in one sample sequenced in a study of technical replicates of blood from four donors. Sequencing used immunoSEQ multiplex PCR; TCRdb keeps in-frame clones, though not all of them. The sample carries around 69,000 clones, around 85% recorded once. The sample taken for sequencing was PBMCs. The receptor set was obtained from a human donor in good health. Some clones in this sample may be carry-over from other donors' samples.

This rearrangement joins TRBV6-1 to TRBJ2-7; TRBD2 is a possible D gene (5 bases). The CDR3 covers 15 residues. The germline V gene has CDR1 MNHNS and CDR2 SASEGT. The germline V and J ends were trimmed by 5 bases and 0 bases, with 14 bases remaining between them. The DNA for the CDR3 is TGTGCCAGCAGTCGAGATAGCGTGAGCTCCTACGAGCAGTACTTC. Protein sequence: CASSRDSVSSYEQYF.

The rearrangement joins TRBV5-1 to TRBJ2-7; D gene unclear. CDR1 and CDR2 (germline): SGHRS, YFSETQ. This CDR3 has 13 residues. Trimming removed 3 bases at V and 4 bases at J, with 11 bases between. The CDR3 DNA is TGCGCCAGCAGCTGGGCAGTTGGGTACGAGCAGTACTTC. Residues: CASSWAVGYEQYF.

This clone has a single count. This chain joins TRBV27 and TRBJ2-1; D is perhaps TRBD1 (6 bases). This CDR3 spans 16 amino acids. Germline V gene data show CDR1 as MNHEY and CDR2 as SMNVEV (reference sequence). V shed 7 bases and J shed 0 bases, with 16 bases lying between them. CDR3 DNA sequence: TGTGCCAGCACCTTCCGGACAGCCAGCTCCTACAATGAGCAGTTCTTC. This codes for CASTFRTASSYNEQFF.

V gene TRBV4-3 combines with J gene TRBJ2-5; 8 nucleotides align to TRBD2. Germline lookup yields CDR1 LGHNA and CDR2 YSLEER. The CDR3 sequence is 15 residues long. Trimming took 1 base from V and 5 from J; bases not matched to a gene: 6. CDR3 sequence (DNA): TGCGCCAGCAGCCAAGCAAGCGGGAGCGGGGAGACCCAGTACTTC. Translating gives CASSQASGSGETQYF.

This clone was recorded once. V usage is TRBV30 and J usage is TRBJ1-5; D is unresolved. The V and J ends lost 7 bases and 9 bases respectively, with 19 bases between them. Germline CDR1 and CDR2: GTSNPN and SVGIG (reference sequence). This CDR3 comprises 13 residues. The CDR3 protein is CASGGRRPGPQHF. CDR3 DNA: TGTGCCTCTGGCGGGAGGAGGCCAGGGCCCCAGCATTTT. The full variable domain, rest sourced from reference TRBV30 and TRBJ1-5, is SQTIHQWPATLVQPVGSPLSLECTVEGTSNPNLYWYRQAAGRGLQLLFYSVGIGQISSEVPQNLSASRPQDRQFILSSKKLLLSDSGFYLCASGGRRPGPQHFGDGTRLSIL.

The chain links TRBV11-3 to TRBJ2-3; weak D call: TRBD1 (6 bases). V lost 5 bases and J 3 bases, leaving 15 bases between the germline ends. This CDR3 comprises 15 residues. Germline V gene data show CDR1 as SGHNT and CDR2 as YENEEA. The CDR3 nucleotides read TGTGCCAGCAGCCTGGGGGCGTCGGGAACAGATACGCAGTATTTT. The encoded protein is CASSLGASGTDTQYF.

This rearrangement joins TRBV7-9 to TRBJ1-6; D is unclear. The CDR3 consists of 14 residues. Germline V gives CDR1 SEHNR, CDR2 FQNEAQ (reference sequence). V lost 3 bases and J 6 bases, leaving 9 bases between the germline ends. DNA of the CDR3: TGTGCCAGCAGCTTGGACGGGGTTAATTCACCCCTCCACTTT. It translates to CASSLDGVNSPLHF.

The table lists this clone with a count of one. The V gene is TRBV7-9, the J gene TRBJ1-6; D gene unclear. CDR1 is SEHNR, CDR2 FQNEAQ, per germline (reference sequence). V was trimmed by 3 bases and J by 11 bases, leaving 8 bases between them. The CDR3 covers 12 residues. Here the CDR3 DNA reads TGTGCCAGCAGCTTTGAGGGAACACCCCTCCACTTT. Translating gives CASSFEGTPLHF.

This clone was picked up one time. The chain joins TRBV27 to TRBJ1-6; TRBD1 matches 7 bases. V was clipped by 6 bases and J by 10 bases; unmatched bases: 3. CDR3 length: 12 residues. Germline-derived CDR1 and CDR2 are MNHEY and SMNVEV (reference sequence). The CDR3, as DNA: TGTGCCAGCAGAGACAGGGACTCACCCCTCCACTTT. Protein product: CASRDRDSPLHF.

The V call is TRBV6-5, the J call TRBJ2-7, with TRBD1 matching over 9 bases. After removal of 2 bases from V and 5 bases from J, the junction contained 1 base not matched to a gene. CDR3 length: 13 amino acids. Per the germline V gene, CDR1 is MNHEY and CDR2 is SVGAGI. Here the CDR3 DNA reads TGTGCCAGCAGTTACCGACAGGGGGACGAGCAGTACTTC. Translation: CASSYRQGDEQYF.

CDR3 in amino acids: CAWSRSSGRRDTQYF. The CDR3 DNA reads TGTGCCTGGAGTCGTAGTAGCGGCCGGCGAGATACGCAGTATTTT. This chain links TRBV30 with TRBJ2-3; D is perhaps TRBD2 (6 bases). The V end was cut by 2 bases, the J end by 5 bases, with 17 bases between. CDR1 and CDR2 from the germline V gene are GTSNPN and SVGIG (reference sequence). The CDR3 length is 15 residues. Full variable domain (remainder filled in from reference TRBV30 and TRBJ2-3): SQTIHQWPATLVQPVGSPLSLECTVEGTSNPNLYWYRQAAGRGLQLLFYSVGIGQISSEVPQNLSASRPQDRQFILSSKKLLLSDSGFYLCAWSRSSGRRDTQYFGPGTRLTVL.

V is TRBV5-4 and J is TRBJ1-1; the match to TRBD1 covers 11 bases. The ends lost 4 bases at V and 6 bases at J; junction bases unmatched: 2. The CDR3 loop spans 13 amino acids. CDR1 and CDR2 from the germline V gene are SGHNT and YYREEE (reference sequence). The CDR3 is CASSRGQGAEAFF. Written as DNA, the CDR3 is TGTGCCAGCAGCCGGGGACAGGGGGCTGAAGCTTTCTTT.

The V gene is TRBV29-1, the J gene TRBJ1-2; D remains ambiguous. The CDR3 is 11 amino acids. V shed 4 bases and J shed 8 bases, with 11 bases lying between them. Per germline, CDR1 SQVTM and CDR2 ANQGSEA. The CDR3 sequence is CSVVAPEGYTF. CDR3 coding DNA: TGCAGCGTTGTAGCCCCGGAGGGCTACACCTTC.

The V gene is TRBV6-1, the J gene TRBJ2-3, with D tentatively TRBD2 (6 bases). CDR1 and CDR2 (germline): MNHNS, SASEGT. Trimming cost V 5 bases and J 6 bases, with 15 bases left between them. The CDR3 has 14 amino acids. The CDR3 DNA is TGTGCCAGCAGTTCCCCCGGGAGTTCGGATACGCAGTATTTT. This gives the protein CASSSPGSSDTQYF.

CDR3 in amino acids: CASSQQIDRHTEAFF. The DNA of the CDR3 is TGTGCCAGCAGCCAGCAGATCGACAGGCACACTGAAGCTTTCTTT. The chain combines TRBV4-2 with TRBJ1-1; possible D gene TRBD1, 6 bases. Trimming left V 3 bases short and J 3 bases short, with 14 bases between. The CDR3 spans 15 residues. Germline CDR1 reads LGHNA; CDR2 reads YNFKEQ.

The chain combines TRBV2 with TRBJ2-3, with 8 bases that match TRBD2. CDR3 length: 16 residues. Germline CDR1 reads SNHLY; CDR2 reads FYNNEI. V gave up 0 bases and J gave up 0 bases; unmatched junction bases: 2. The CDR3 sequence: CASSEASGASTDTQYF. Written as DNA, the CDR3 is TGTGCCAGCAGTGAAGCTAGCGGGGCTAGCACAGATACGCAGTATTTT.

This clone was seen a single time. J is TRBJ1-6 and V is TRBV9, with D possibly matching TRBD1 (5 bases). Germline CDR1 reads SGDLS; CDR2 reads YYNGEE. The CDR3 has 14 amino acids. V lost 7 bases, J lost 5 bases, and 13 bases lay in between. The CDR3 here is CASAGGLDNSPLHF. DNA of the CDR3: TGTGCCAGCGCTGGGGGGTTGGATAATTCACCCCTCCACTTT. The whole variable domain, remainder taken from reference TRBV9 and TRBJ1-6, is DSGVTQTPKHLITATGQRVTLRCSPRSGDLSVYWYQQSLDQGLQFLIQYYNGEERAKGNILERFSAQQFPDLHSELNLSSLELGDSALYFCASAGGLDNSPLHFGNGTRLTVT.

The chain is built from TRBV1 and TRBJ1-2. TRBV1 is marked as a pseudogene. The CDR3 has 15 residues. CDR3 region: CTSSQDLERNYGYTF. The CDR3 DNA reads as TGCACCAGCAGCCAAGATCTTGAGCGTAACTATGGCTACACCTTC.

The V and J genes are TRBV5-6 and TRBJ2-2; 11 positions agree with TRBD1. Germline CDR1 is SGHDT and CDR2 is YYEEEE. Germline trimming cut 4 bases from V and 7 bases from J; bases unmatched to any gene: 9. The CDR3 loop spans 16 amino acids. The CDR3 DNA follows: TGTGCCAGCAGCCAGGACAGGGGGCTGGTTCGCGGGGAGCTGTTTTTT. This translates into CASSQDRGLVRGELFF. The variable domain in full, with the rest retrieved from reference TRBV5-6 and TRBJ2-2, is DAGVTQSPTHLIKTRGQQVTLRCSPKSGHDTVSWYQQALGQGPQFIFQYYEEEERQRGNFPDRFSGHQFPNYSSELNVNALLLGDSALYLCASSQDRGLVRGELFFGEGSRLTVL.

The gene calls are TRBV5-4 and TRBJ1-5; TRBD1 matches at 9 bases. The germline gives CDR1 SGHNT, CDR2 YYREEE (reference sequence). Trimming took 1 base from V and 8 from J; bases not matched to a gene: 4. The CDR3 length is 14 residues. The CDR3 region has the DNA TGTGCCAGCAGCTTGTGGGGACAGGGCGAGCCCCAGCATTTT. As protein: CASSLWGQGEPQHF.

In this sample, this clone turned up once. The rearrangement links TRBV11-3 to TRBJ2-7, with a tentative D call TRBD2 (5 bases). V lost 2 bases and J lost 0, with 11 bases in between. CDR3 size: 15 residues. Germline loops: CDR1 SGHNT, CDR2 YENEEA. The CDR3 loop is CASSLPQDYSYEQYF. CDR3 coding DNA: TGTGCCAGCAGCTTACCCCAAGACTACTCCTACGAGCAGTACTTC. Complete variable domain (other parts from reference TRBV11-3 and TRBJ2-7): EAGVVQSPRYKIIEKKQPVAFWCNPISGHNTLYWYLQNLGQGPELLIRYENEEAVDDSQLPKDRFSAERLKGVDSTLKIQPAELGDSAVYLCASSLPQDYSYEQYFGPGTRLTVT.

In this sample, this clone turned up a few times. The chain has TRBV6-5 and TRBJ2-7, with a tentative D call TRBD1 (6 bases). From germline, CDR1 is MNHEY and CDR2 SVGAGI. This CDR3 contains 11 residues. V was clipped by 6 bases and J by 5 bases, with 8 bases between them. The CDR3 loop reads CASRRQDEQYF. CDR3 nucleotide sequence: TGTGCCAGCAGGAGACAGGACGAGCAGTACTTC.

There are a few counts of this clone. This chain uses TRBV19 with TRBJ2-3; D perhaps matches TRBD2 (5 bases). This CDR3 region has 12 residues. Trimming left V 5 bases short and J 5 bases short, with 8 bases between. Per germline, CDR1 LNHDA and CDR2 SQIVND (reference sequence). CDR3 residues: CASSSRGDTQYF. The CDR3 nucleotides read TGTGCCAGTAGTTCACGGGGAGATACGCAGTATTTT.

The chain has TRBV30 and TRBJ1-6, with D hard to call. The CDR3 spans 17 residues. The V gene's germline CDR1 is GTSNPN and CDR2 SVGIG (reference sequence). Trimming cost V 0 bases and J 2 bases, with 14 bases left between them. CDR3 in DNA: TGTGCCTGGAGTGTACGGAGGCAGAGCCCCTATAATTCACCCCTCCACTTT. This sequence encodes CAWSVRRQSPYNSPLHF. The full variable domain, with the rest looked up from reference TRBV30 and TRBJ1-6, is SQTIHQWPATLVQPVGSPLSLECTVEGTSNPNLYWYRQAAGRGLQLLFYSVGIGQISSEVPQNLSASRPQDRQFILSSKKLLLSDSGFYLCAWSVRRQSPYNSPLHFGNGTRLTVT.

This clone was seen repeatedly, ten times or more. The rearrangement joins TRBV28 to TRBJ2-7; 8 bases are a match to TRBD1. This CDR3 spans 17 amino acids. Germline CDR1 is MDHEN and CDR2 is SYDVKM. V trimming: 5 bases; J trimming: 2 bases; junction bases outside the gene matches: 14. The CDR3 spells CASSPGTGRGLPYEQYF. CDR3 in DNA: TGTGCCAGCAGTCCAGGGACAGGCCGAGGCCTACCCTACGAGCAGTACTTC.

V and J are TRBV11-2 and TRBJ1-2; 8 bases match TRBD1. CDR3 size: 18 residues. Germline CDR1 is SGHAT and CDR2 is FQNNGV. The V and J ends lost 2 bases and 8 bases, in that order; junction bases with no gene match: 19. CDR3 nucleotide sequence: TGTGCCAGCAGCTTATTTCGGTTCCGAAAGGACAGGGATCGGGGCTACACCTTC. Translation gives CASSLFRFRKDRDRGYTF.

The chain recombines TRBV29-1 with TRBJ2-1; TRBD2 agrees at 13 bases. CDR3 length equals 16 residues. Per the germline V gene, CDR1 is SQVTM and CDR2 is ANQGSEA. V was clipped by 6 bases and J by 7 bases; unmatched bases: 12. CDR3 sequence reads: CSVQGGLAGSRNEQFF. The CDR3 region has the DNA TGCAGCGTACAAGGGGGACTAGCGGGGTCTCGGAATGAGCAGTTCTTC.